The clone carrying this TCR beta chain was found a few times. The antigen is unknown. One entry per CDR3 protein, called by TCRdb with MiXCR from the 5' RACE reads. The table records nearly 350,000 distinct CDR3 sequences, 10% to 15% of them present only once. This sample is part of a study of T-cell memory formation after mild COVID-19. Broader study findings: CD4+ clones that contracted lay mainly in CM and EM; CD8+ ones lay in EMRA. The study detected some responding clones in pre-infection memory, suggesting cross-reactive memory joined.

CDR3 length: 16 amino acids. V dropped 2 bases and J dropped 1; count of bases not matched to a gene: 5. Looked up from germline, CDR1 is MNHEY and CDR2 is SVGEGT. This sequence joins TRBV6-2 or TRBV6-3 and TRBJ2-1; TRBD2 agrees at 7 bases. Sequences were obtained from PBMCs or a T cell subset sorted from them (not recorded which). This TCR was recovered from a man younger than 35 who had mild COVID-19 (a few samples of this study predate the infection). Cell type and time point are not known. CDR3 DNA: TGTGCCAGCAGTTACGCATCGGGGGGATCCTACAATGAGCAGTTCTTC. Amino acid sequence: CASSYASGGSYNEQFF.